Listed here is a single T cell receptor (beta chain). Antigen: not known. The CDR3 is made up of 14 amino acids. Germline-derived CDR1 and CDR2 are MNHEY and SVGAGI. Between the trimmed V and J ends, which lost 4 bases and 2 bases, there was a span of 12 bases. The data were obtained in a study of graft-versus-host responses after intestinal transplantation. The overall study: Multivisceral, liver-intestinal, or isolated intestinal transplants were received by the recipients.

Findings and caveats of the study: GvH clone levels peaked in circulation, and this peak was associated with early post-transplant HvG declines. Some GvH clones appeared in ileal mucosa or blood before recipient bone marrow.

TCRdb keeps only in-frame clones here, not all; method: immunoSEQ multiplex PCR. The repertoire has more than 45,000 clones, around 91% of them found once; the top ten carry 2.5% to 3%. V gene TRBV6-5 combines with J gene TRBJ2-7; D may correspond to TRBD1 or TRBD2 (5 bases each). This clonotype originated in a human patient who received an intestinal transplant, so some T cells may come from the graft donor. Material: PBMCs, obtained 118 days after intestinal transplantation. CDR3 protein: CASSSGDGTYEQYF. The CDR3 DNA is TGTGCCAGCAGTTCTGGGGACGGTACCTACGAGCAGTACTTC.